Following are 9 T cell receptor beta chains from one sample sequenced in a study of blood T cell repertoires in COVID-19 (dated by TCRdb to 2019 to 2021). Libraries came from the immunoSEQ multiplex PCR assay. TCRdb obtained this table from immuneACCESS and retained in-frame rearrangements with V and J assigned. These tables miss some clones; where compared with another copy, unresolved V genes account for less than half of the shortfall, and the remainder is unexplained. Present in this sample are around 100,000 clones, roughly four fifths of which were seen just once. The ten largest clones capture less than 8% of the sample. Source material: peripheral blood. The receptor set was obtained from a man in his 70s with acute or convalescent COVID-19.

CDR3 in DNA: TGTGCCAGTAGTATCCGACTTACAGGGTTCGCGCCCTACGAGCAGTACTTC. Protein: CASSIRLTGFAPYEQYF. The J gene is TRBJ2-7, the V gene TRBV19, with D tentatively TRBD1 (6 bases). Trimming stripped 3 bases from V and 2 bases from J, with 20 bases between. Germline V gene data show CDR1 as LNHDA and CDR2 as SQIVND (reference sequence). There are 17 residues in the CDR3.

J is TRBJ1-3 and V is TRBV10-3, with a weak D call TRBD1 (5 bases). The length of the CDR3 is 16 residues. Germline assignment: CDR1 ENHRY and CDR2 SYGVKD. Deletions cut 4 bases from V and 0 bases from J, with 13 bases between. In DNA, the CDR3 is TGTGCCATCAGTGCAGACAGTGCCGGCTCTGGAAACACCATATATTTT. Translated, it gives CAISADSAGSGNTIYF.

The J gene is TRBJ1-1, the V gene TRBV5-1, with TRBD1 as a possible D gene (5 bases). The CDR3 covers 14 residues. From germline, CDR1 is SGHRS and CDR2 YFSETQ. V shed 6 bases and J shed 2 bases, with 14 bases lying between them. The CDR3 loop reads CASKVGGENTEAFF. The CDR3 nucleotides are TGCGCCAGCAAGGTGGGGGGTGAAAACACTGAAGCTTTCTTT.

In its sample, this clone was seen a few times. V is TRBV28 and J is TRBJ1-5; no firm D call. The length of the CDR3 is 14 residues. The V end was cut by 3 bases, the J end by 4 bases, with 10 bases between. CDR1 is MDHEN and CDR2 is SYDVKM in the germline V gene. The CDR3 region is CASSLVQRNQPQHF. The CDR3 nucleotides read TGTGCCAGCAGTTTGGTCCAGAGGAATCAGCCCCAGCATTTT.

DNA for the CDR3: TGTGCCAGTAGGAGGGGGGGCACTACCTACGAGCAGTACTTC. This translates into CASRRGGTTYEQYF. The chain employs TRBV19 and TRBJ2-7; possibly TRBD2 for D (7 bases). CDR3 length equals 14 residues. CDR1 is LNHDA, CDR2 SQIVND, per germline (reference sequence). V was cut by 6 bases and J by 2 bases, with 14 bases left in between.

The chain links TRBV19 to TRBJ2-4, with TRBD2 matching 8 bases. The CDR3 has 14 amino acids. Germline V gene sequence: CDR1 LNHDA, CDR2 SQIVND (reference sequence). The junction had 5 bases not matched to a gene; V was cut back by 7 bases and J by 3 bases. The CDR3 DNA sequence: TGTGCCAGTAACCCCGGGACTAGCAAAAACATTCAGTACTTC. Translating it yields CASNPGTSKNIQYF.

The chain combines TRBV9 with TRBJ2-3; D perhaps matches TRBD2 (5 bases). This CDR3 is built from 14 residues. V lost 0 bases, J lost 4 bases, and 9 bases lay in between. Germline assignment: CDR1 SGDLS and CDR2 YYNGEE. CDR3 amino acids: CASSVEWGADTQYF. DNA of the CDR3: TGTGCCAGCAGCGTAGAATGGGGAGCAGATACGCAGTATTTT.

This chain connects TRBV24-1 to TRBJ1-1; TRBD1 matches 12 bases. Losses at the gene ends were 3 bases for V and 2 bases for J; bases not matched to a gene: 6. In germline, CDR1 is KGHDR, CDR2 SFDVKD. The CDR3 spans 17 residues. CDR3 coding DNA: TGTGCCACCAGTGATAAGGGACAGGGGGCGCGAAACACTGAAGCTTTCTTT. Translating gives CATSDKGQGARNTEAFF.

This chain uses TRBV7-3 with TRBJ2-1; 11 nucleotides align to TRBD2. Germline V CDR1 and CDR2: SGHTA, FQGTGA. The CDR3 totals 18 residues. V shed 5 bases, J shed 9 bases, and the junction held 18 bases outside the gene matches. The CDR3, as DNA: TGTGCCAGCAGCCGTATCCCGACTAGCGGGGATAGGAGGAGTGAGCAGTTCTTC. Translation gives CASSRIPTSGDRRSEQFF.